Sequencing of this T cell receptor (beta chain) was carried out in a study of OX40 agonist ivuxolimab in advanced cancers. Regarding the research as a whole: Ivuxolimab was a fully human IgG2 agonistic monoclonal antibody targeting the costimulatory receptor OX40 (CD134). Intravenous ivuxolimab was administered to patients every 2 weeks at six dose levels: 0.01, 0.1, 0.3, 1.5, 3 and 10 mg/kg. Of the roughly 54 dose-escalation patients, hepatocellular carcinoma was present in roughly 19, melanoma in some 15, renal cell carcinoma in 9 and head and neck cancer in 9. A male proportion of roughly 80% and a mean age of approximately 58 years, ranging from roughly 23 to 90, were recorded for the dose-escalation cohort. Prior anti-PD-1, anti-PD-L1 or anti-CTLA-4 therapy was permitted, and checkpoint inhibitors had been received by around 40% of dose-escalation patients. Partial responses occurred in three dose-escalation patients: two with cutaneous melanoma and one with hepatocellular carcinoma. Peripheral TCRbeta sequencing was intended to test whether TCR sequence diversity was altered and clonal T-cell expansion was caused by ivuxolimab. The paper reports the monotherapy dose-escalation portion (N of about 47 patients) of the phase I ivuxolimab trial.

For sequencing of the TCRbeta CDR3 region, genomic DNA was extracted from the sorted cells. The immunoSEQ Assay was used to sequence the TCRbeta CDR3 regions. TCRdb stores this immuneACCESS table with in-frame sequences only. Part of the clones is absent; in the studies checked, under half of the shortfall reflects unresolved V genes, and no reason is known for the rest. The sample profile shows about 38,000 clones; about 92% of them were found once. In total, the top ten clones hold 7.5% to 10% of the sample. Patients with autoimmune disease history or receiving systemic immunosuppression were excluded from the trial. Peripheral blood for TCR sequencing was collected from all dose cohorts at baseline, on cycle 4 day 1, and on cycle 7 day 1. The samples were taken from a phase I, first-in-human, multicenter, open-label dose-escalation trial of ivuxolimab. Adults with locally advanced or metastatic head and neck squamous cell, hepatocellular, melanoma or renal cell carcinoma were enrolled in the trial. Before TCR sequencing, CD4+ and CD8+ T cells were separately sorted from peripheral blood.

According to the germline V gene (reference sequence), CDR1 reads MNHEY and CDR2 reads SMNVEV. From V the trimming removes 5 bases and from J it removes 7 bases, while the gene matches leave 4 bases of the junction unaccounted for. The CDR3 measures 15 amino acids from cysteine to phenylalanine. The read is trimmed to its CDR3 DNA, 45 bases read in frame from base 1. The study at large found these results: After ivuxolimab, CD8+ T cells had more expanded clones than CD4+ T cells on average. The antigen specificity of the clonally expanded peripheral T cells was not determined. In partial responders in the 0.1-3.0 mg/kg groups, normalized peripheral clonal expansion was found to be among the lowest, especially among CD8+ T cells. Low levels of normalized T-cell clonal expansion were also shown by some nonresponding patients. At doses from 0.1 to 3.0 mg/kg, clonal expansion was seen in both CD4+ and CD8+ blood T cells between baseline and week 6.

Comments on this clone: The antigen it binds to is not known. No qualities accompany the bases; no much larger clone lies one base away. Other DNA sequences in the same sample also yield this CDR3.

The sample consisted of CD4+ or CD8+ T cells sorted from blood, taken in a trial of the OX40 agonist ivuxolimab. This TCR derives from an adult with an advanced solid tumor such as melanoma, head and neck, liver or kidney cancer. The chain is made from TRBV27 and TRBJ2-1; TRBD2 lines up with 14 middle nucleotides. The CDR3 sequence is CASSPGTSGRNEQFF. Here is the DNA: TGTGCCAGCAGTCCCGGGACTAGCGGGAGAAATGAGCAGTTCTTC.